Below are 17 T cell receptor beta chains sequenced from a single sample in a study of CD8 T cells in Susac syndrome (dated by TCRdb to the late 2010s). The library was produced with the immunoSEQ multiplex PCR assay. RNA was extracted with the RNeasy kit and roughly 0.45 to 1 ug was reverse transcribed using random hexamers. Starting from the raw public reads, TCRdb applied fastp trimming at Q25, assembled clones with MiXCR and retained in-frame beta chains. Under each unique CDR3 protein, matching rows form one entry showing the most common genes and DNA. A total of around 150,000 distinct CDR3 sequences appear in this sample, 95% of them only once. Of the sample, roughly 0.14% is held by the ten largest clones. The sequenced sample consisted of CD4+ T cells from PBMCs. The receptors here all came from a human donor with Susac syndrome.

This chain connects TRBV30 to TRBJ2-3, with D hard to call. Trimming took off 0 bases at V and 5 bases at J, with 9 bases between the two ends. This CDR3 is built from 13 residues. The germline V gene encodes CDR1 GTSNPN and CDR2 SVGIG (reference sequence). The DNA for the CDR3 is TGTGCCTGGAGTGTACGGCGGAGAGATACGCAGTATTTT. Protein: CAWSVRRRDTQYF.

The chain links TRBV2 to TRBJ1-4; weak D call: TRBD1 (6 bases). V was clipped by 3 bases and J by 5 bases, with 10 bases between them. CDR3 length equals 14 residues. The V gene's germline CDR1 is SNHLY and CDR2 FYNNEI. The CDR3 sequence: CASSERTANEKLFF. CDR3 coding DNA: TGTGCCAGCAGTGAGCGGACAGCAAATGAAAAACTGTTTTTT.

The count of this clonotype is one. The chain has TRBV5-1 and TRBJ2-7, with 10 nucleotides matching TRBD1. J was trimmed by 1 base and V by 3 bases; bases with no gene match: 7. Per the germline V gene, CDR1 is SGHRS and CDR2 is YFSETQ. This CDR3 region has 16 residues. CDR3 sequence reads: CASSWGRGQGSYEQYF. The CDR3 nucleotides are TGCGCCAGCAGCTGGGGGAGGGGACAGGGGTCCTACGAGCAGTACTTC.

The chain recombines TRBV3-1 with TRBJ2-3, with 10 bases matching TRBD2. Germline V gene data show CDR1 as LGHDT and CDR2 as YNNKEL (reference sequence). The CDR3 sequence is 15 residues long. The V and J ends lost 4 bases and 6 bases, in that order; junction bases with no gene match: 7. The CDR3 is CASSRPGLAFDTQYF. The CDR3 DNA follows: TGTGCCAGCAGCCGACCGGGACTAGCGTTTGATACGCAGTATTTT.

The gene calls are TRBV28 and TRBJ1-2; maybe TRBD1 (5 bases). Germline V gene sequence: CDR1 MDHEN, CDR2 SYDVKM. The CDR3 sequence is 15 residues long. Trimming removed 4 bases at V and 4 bases at J, with 16 bases between. For the CDR3, the DNA is TGTGCCAGCAGTTCCGGACCTCGGGGGAGCTATGGCTACACCTTC. Translated: CASSSGPRGSYGYTF.

The rearrangement uses TRBV2 and TRBJ2-7; 8 bases align to TRBD2. V lost 6 bases to trimming and J lost 7 bases; unmatched junction nucleotides: 11. The CDR3 spans 14 residues. Per the germline V gene, CDR1 is SNHLY and CDR2 is FYNNEI. In DNA form, the CDR3 reads TGTGCCAGCAGGGACATGCGGGGGGCTGAAGAGCAGTACTTC. Translated, it gives CASRDMRGAEEQYF.

This chain links TRBV6-1 with TRBJ1-5, with D uncertain. Germline CDR1 reads MNHNS; CDR2 reads SASEGT. V lost 6 bases to trimming and J lost 6 bases, with 9 bases between them. The CDR3 contains 12 residues. The CDR3 spells CASRRESQPQHF. The CDR3 DNA reads TGTGCCAGCAGAAGGGAAAGTCAGCCCCAGCATTTT.

The chain employs TRBV30 and TRBJ1-5; D uncertain. Germline loops: CDR1 GTSNPN, CDR2 SVGIG (reference sequence). CDR3 length equals 11 residues. Trimming took off 5 bases at V and 11 bases at J, with 13 bases between the two ends. In DNA, the CDR3 is TGTGCCTGGGGCCGACTTGGGTCCCAGCATTTT. It encodes CAWGRLGSQHF. The full variable domain, rest sourced from reference TRBV30 and TRBJ1-5, is SQTIHQWPATLVQPVGSPLSLECTVEGTSNPNLYWYRQAAGRGLQLLFYSVGIGQISSEVPQNLSASRPQDRQFILSSKKLLLSDSGFYLCAWGRLGSQHFGDGTRLSIL.

V is TRBV20-1 and J is TRBJ1-1; 7 nucleotides match TRBD1. Germline V gene sequence: CDR1 DFQATT, CDR2 SNEGSKA (reference sequence). The CDR3 consists of 12 residues. The J segment lost 12 bases and the V segment lost 3 bases, leaving 10 bases of the junction unmatched. CDR3 residues: CSASQGGRQTFF. Here the CDR3 DNA reads TGCAGTGCTAGCCAGGGGGGACGACAAACTTTCTTT.

V and J are TRBV5-1 and TRBJ1-1; TRBD1 matches 7 bases. Germline V gene sequence: CDR1 SGHRS, CDR2 YFSETQ. This CDR3 contains 15 residues. Trimming cost V 1 base and J 1 base; bases outside gene matches: 4. In nucleotides, the CDR3 is TGCGCCAGCAGCTTGTATCGGACAGGGAACACTGAAGCTTTCTTT. Its protein is CASSLYRTGNTEAFF. The entire variable domain, with the rest obtained from reference TRBV5-1 and TRBJ1-1, is as follows: KAGVTQTPRYLIKTRGQQVTLSCSPISGHRSVSWYQQTPGQGLQFLFEYFSETQRNKGNFPGRFSGRQFSNSRSEMNVSTLELGDSALYLCASSLYRTGNTEAFFGQGTRLTVV.

The chain uses TRBV28 and TRBJ2-4, with D perhaps being TRBD1 or TRBD2 (5 bases each). The V end lost 6 bases, the J end lost 0 bases, and 12 bases lay between the germline ends. Germline CDR1 and CDR2: MDHEN and SYDVKM. The CDR3 consists of 15 residues. The CDR3 loop reads CASSPRGAAKNIQYF. Written as DNA, the CDR3 is TGTGCCAGCAGCCCCCGGGGCGCAGCCAAAAACATTCAGTACTTC.

This clonotype is a singleton in its sample. The genes are TRBV4-3 and TRBJ1-1; no firm D call. The CDR3 is 14 amino acids. The germline V gene has CDR1 LGHNA and CDR2 YSLEER. V lost 0 bases to trimming and J lost 5 bases, with 10 bases between them. The CDR3 reads CASSQDWAGTEAFF. DNA for the CDR3: TGCGCCAGCAGCCAAGATTGGGCGGGGACTGAAGCTTTCTTT.

The chain joins TRBV27 to TRBJ2-7, with D possibly TRBD2 on 6 matching bases. The germline gives CDR1 MNHEY, CDR2 SMNVEV (reference sequence). The CDR3 contains 15 residues. With 3 bases removed from V and 0 bases from J, the gap between germline ends came to 12 bases. CDR3 sequence: CASSLRRGASYEQYF. The CDR3 nucleotides are TGTGCCAGCAGTTTGAGACGCGGGGCCTCCTACGAGCAGTACTTC.

The chain is built from TRBV30 and TRBJ1-2, with D possibly matching TRBD1 (6 bases). Trimming removed 0 bases at V and 4 bases at J, with 9 bases between. Germline assignment: CDR1 GTSNPN and CDR2 SVGIG (reference sequence). The CDR3 extends over 13 amino acids. CDR3 loop: CAWSVIRGYGYTF. Here the CDR3 DNA reads TGTGCCTGGAGTGTGATCAGGGGCTATGGCTACACCTTC.

The chain is built from TRBV3-1 and TRBJ1-1; TRBD1 aligns across 8 bases. The trim removed 7 bases at V and 2 bases at J, leaving 6 bases unmatched. Germline CDR1 and CDR2: LGHDT and YNNKEL (reference sequence). CDR3 length: 14 amino acids. Here the CDR3 DNA reads TGTGCCAGCAATAGGACAGGGCCAAACACTGAAGCTTTCTTT. This encodes CASNRTGPNTEAFF.

The chain employs TRBV11-1 and TRBJ2-1; a weak D match, TRBD1 (6 bases). The length of the CDR3 is 13 residues. Trimming stripped 5 bases from V and 7 bases from J, with 12 bases between. Germline CDR1 and CDR2: SGHAT and FQDESV (reference sequence). The CDR3: CASSQRQVNEQFF. The CDR3 DNA reads as TGTGCCAGCAGCCAACGACAGGTAAATGAGCAGTTCTTC.

This chain uses TRBV9 with TRBJ1-1; the D gene is possibly TRBD1 (6 bases). V was shortened by 0 bases and J by 3 bases, with 18 bases between the two germline ends. The CDR3 spans 17 residues. In germline, CDR1 is SGDLS, CDR2 YYNGEE. The CDR3 bases are TGTGCCAGCAGCGTAGGGGCGACAGGATCTAAGGACACTGAAGCTTTCTTT. It translates to CASSVGATGSKDTEAFF.